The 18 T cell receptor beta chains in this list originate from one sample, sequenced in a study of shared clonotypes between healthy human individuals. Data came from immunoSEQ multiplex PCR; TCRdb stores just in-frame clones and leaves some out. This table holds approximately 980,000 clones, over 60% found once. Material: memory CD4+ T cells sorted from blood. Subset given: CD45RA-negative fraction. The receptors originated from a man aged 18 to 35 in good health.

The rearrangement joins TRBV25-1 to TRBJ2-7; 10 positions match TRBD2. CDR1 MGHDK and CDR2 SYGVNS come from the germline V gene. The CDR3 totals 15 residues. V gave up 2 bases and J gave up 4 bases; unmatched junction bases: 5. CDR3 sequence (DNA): TGTGCCAGCAGTGAACGAGTAGCGGGAGGATACGAGCAGTACTTC. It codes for CASSERVAGGYEQYF.

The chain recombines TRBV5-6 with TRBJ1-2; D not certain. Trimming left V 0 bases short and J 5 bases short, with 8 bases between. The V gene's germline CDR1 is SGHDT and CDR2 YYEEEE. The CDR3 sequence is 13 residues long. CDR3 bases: TGTGCCAGCAGCTTGGTCTCAGTTTATGGCTACACCTTC. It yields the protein CASSLVSVYGYTF.

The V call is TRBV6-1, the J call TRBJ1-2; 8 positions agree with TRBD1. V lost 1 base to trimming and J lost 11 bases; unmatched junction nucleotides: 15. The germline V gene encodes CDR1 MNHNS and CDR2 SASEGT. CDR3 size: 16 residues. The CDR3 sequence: CASSEGQGASGWRYTF. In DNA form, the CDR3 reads TGTGCCAGCAGTGAAGGGCAGGGGGCAAGCGGCTGGAGGTACACCTTC.

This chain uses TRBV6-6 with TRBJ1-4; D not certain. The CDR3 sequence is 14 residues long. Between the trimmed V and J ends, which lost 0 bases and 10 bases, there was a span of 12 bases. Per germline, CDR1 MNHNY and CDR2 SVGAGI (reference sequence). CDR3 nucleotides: TGTGCCAGCAGTTACTCAGGGTCTGGAGGAAAACTGTTTTTT. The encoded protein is CASSYSGSGGKLFF.

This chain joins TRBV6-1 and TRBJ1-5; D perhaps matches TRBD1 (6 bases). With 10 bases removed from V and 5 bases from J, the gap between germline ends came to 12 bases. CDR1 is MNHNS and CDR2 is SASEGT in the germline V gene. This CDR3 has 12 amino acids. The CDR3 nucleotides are TGTGCCATAGGCAGGGGAGATCAGCCCCAGCATTTT. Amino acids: CAIGRGDQPQHF.

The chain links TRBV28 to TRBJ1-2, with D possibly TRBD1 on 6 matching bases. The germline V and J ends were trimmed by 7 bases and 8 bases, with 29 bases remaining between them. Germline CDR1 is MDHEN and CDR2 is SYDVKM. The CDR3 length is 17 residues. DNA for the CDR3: TGTGCCAGCACTTCTACCGGGAACAGGGATTCCAGGAGGGGCTACACCTTC. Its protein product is CASTSTGNRDSRRGYTF.

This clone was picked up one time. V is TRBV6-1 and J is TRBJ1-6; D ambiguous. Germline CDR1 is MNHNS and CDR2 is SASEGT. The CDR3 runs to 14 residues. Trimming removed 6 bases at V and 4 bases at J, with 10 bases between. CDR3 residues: CASSPGAYNSPLHF. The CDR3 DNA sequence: TGTGCCAGCAGCCCAGGAGCTTATAATTCACCCCTCCACTTT.

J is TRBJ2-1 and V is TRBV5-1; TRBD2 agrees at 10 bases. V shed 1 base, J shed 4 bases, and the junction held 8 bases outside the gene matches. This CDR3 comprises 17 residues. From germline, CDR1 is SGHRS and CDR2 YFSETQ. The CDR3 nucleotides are TGCGCCAGCAGCTTGCCCGGACTAGCGGACCCGTACAATGAGCAGTTCTTC. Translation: CASSLPGLADPYNEQFF.

The CDR3 DNA is TGTGCCAGCAGTGACGGTAGGGGGGAATGGGAGACCCAGTACTTC. This gives the protein CASSDGRGEWETQYF. V usage is TRBV6-1 and J usage is TRBJ2-5, with D perhaps being TRBD1 or TRBD2 (6 bases each). V was pared by 3 bases and J by 5 bases, with 16 bases between. The CDR3 length is 15 residues. CDR1 is MNHNS and CDR2 is SASEGT in the germline V gene.

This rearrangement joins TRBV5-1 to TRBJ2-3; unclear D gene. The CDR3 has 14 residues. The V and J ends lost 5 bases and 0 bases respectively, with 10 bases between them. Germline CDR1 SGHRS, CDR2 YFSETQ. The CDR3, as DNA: TGCGCCAGCAGTTTGACGGATAGCACAGATACGCAGTATTTT. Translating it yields CASSLTDSTDTQYF.

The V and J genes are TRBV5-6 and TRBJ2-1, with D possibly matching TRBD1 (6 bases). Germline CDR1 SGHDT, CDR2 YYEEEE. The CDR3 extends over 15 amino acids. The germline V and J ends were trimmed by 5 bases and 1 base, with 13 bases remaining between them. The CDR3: CASRVLTGSYNEQFF. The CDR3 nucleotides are TGTGCCAGCAGAGTTCTTACAGGGTCCTACAATGAGCAGTTCTTC.

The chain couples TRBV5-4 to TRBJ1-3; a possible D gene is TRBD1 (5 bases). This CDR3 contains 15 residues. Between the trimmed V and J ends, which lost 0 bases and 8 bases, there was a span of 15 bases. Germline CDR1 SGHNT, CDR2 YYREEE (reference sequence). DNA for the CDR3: TGTGCCAGCAGCTTGGGCGGGACCCGAGGGGACACCATATATTTT. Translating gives CASSLGGTRGDTIYF.

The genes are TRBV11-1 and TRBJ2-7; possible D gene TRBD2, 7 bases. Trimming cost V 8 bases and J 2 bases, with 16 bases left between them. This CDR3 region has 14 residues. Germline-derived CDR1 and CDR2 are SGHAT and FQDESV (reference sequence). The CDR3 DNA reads TGTGCCAGCGCGCCGGGGGGCGTAACCTACGAGCAGTACTTC. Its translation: CASAPGGVTYEQYF.

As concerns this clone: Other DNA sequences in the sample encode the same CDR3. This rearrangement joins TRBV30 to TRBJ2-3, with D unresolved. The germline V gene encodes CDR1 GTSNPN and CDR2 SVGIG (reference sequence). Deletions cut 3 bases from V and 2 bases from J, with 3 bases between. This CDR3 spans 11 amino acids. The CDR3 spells CAWSSTDTQYF. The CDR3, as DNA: TGTGCCTGGAGCTCCACAGATACGCAGTATTTT.

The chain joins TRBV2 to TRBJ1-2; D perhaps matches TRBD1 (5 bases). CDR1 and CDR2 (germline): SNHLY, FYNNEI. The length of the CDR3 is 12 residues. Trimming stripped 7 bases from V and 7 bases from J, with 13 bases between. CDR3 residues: CASKFGGGGYTF. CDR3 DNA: TGTGCCAGCAAGTTCGGCGGGGGTGGCTACACCTTC.

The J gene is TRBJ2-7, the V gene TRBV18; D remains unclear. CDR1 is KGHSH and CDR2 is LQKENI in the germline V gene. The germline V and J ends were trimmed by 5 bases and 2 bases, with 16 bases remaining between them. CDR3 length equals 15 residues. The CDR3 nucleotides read TGTGCCAGCTCAAACAACCCAGATCCTGCCTACGAGCAGTACTTC. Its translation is CASSNNPDPAYEQYF.

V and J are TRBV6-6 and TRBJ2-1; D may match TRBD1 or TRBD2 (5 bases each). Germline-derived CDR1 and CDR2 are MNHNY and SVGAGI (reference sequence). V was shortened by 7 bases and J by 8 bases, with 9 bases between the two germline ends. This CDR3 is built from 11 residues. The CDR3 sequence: CASIRGDEQFF. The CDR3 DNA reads TGTGCCAGCATTAGGGGAGATGAGCAGTTCTTC.

For the CDR3, the DNA is TGTGCCAGCACCTCCCGGGGCGACGGTTCACCCCTCCACTTT. It specifies CASTSRGDGSPLHF. The chain has TRBV6-5 and TRBJ1-6, with D perhaps matching TRBD1 (5 bases). The CDR3 is 14 amino acids. Trimming left V 7 bases short and J 9 bases short, with 16 bases between. Germline assignment: CDR1 MNHEY and CDR2 SVGAGI.